One T cell receptor (beta chain) is described in this entry. The table came from immunoSEQ multiplex PCR; TCRdb's copy has only in-frame clones and leaves some out. Of roughly 560,000 clones in the sample, 70% to 80% were seen once. This record comes from a study of shared T cell receptors in the human thymus. This CDR3 has 18 amino acids. J gave up 5 bases and V 3 bases, and 16 bases lay outside the gene matches. CDR1 is SGHDN, CDR2 FVKESK, per germline. A further study also used this sample, focusing on human thymus T cells. As that study records: Corrective cardiac surgery supplied the resected thymus tissue. Related reports documented highly overlapping thymic repertoires among unrelated individuals.

This receptor was obtained from a boy younger than two with a congenital heart defect. The sequenced material came from thymocytes. V and J are TRBV14 and TRBJ2-5, with TRBD2 matching over 9 bases. The CDR3, as DNA: TGTGCCAGCAGCCATAAATCTCCCCTAGCGGGAATTCGGGAGACCCAGTACTTC. Translation gives CASSHKSPLAGIRETQYF.